The entry below describes one T cell receptor (beta chain). Antigen specificity is unknown. The PCR employed 60 Vbeta primers together with 13 Jbeta primers. Generated by immunoSEQ multiplex PCR, the TCRdb table keeps only in-frame clones and is missing some. The table lists about 170,000 clones, less than 80% of them singletons. The sample is drawn from a study of cytomegalovirus exposure and HLA in healthy donors. Study-level results: Association of fewer than 20,000 TCR beta sequences with HLA alleles was found at 0.05 false discovery rate in a later analysis. A later analysis found most CMV-associated TCR beta chains apparently HLA-restricted. Reports indicated that the classifier achieved high specificity and sensitivity in diagnosing cytomegalovirus status.

The CDR3 totals 14 residues. The germline CDR1 and CDR2 sequences are SGDLS and YYNGEE. Trimming at V came to 0 bases and at J to 6 bases, leaving 2 bases not matched to a gene. The sequence was collected from a female donor in good health and CMV-seronegative. The specimen sequenced was PBMCs. V usage is TRBV9 and J usage is TRBJ2-4, with 8 bases that match TRBD1. CDR3 sequence: CASSVAGGVNIQYF. DNA for the CDR3: TGTGCCAGCAGCGTAGCAGGGGGCGTAAACATTCAGTACTTC.